This T cell receptor (beta chain) was recovered during a study of cytomegalovirus exposure and HLA in healthy donors. Findings and caveats of the study: In a later analysis, V- and J-gene trimming of beta chains associated with a DCLRE1C missense variant, replicated independently. According to an earlier analysis, most TCR beta V segments yielded productive rearrangements about 87% or about 30% of the time. A later analysis found common viral pathogens apparently linked to several of the most significant clusters.

CDR1 is SGHTS and CDR2 is YDEGEE in the germline V gene. Between the trimmed V and J ends, which lost 0 bases and 3 bases, there was a span of 12 bases. The CDR3 runs to 15 residues. This clone was detected once. What it binds is unknown. The PCR made use of 60 Vbeta and 13 Jbeta primers. TCRdb's copy holds only in-frame clones and misses some; the assay was immunoSEQ multiplex PCR. There are about 110,000 clones in the sample; about 16% occur only once, and over 0.8% lies in the top ten. Sequencing was done on a sample of PBMCs. This receptor was taken from a female donor in good health and CMV-seronegative. The chain employs TRBV5-8 and TRBJ1-2, with D maybe TRBD1 (5 bases). CDR3 residues: CASSLARGLDYGYTF. The DNA of the CDR3 is TGTGCCAGCAGCTTGGCGCGGGGGTTGGACTATGGCTACACCTTC.